Below, one T cell receptor (beta chain) is given with its context. No antigen is known for it. This sample was included in a study of CD8 T cells in ankylosing spondylitis. Points from the study as a whole: Previously reported in reactive arthritis synovial fluid and blood were some of the motif variants. A motif in TCR beta, a set of roughly eight highly homologous variants, appeared characteristic of ankylosing spondylitis blood. Clones linked with disease were CD8+ and fairly uncommon in the peripheral blood. Matched ankylosing spondylitis synovial fluid reportedly showed significant enrichment of disease-linked clones.

With molecular barcodes, quantitative 5'-RACE was used to make the TCR beta libraries. TCRdb recomputed calls from the 5' RACE reads with MiXCR, one row per CDR3 protein. The sample consists of around 770,000 distinct CDR3 sequences, around 17% of them appearing once. The sample was blood, either unsorted or a sorted T cell fraction (not recorded which). This sequence was found in a male donor with ankylosing spondylitis.

The CDR3 region has the DNA TGTGCCACCAGCAGAGACACTGTGGCGAGTTACGAGCAGTACTTC. Amino acids: CATSRDTVASYEQYF. The chain carries TRBV15 and TRBJ2-7; D gene unclear. The CDR3 has 15 residues. The V and J ends lost 0 bases and 4 bases respectively, with 13 bases between them. CDR1 and CDR2 (germline): LNHNV, YYDKDF (reference sequence).